This T cell receptor beta chain was sequenced for a study of siplizumab effects on memory and regulatory T cells (dated by TCRdb to between 2018 and 2021). About the full investigation: The study examined how the anti-CD2 antibody siplizumab affects alloreactive T-cell subsets in allogeneic mixed lymphocyte reactions built from human PBMCs. General findings and caveats noted by the study authors: Whether proliferating Tregs from siplizumab cultures were suppressive was not functionally confirmed. A naive or memory phenotype could not be assigned to roughly 80-95% of proliferating CD4+ or CD8+ clones. Greater diversity appeared to be present in unstimulated naive T cells than in memory T cells, and a substantial contribution to the alloresponse seemed to be made by naive cells. Siplizumab significantly reduced the cumulative frequency of alloreactive sequences traceable to unstimulated CD4+ memory T cells. Among mappable alloreactive CD4+ clones, an average Treg-derived fraction of over 60% was observed with siplizumab, compared with less than 35% in control reactions. Sequences below about 10^-5 frequency were poorly captured, so only a minor fraction of alloreactive clones could be mapped to unstimulated subsets.

A note on this clone: Its binding antigen is unknown. Base-call qualities are not available, and no considerably larger clone is one nucleotide away.

Library preparation used the immunoSEQ multiplex PCR assay. Roughly 10^5 TCR templates per sample were assayed on the deep sequencing platform. Genomic DNA extracted from sorted T cells was used for TCRbeta CDR3 sequencing. The authors' analysis ran thus. The R programming language was used for the clonal analysis of the TCRbeta CDR3 data. Alloreactive CD4+ and CD8+ clones were identified by comparing unstimulated samples to CFSE-low samples taken after the reaction. By matching sequences to the repertoires of sorted unstimulated Treg and non-Treg cells, each alloreactive CD4+ clone was assigned a regulatory or non-regulatory origin. Here the immuneACCESS table is served through TCRdb, limited to in-frame sequences with V and J called. Missing clones are a known gap in these copies; in checked studies unresolved V genes cover under half, and the rest lacks a known reason. That table furnishes V, J and clone size, whereas the DNA furnished D and trimming. The sample table records roughly 68,000 clones; just over 95% of these occur just once. The top ten clonotypes cover about 0.1% of the sample.

In three donor pairs, further sequencing was done on unstimulated CD8+ naive, CD4+ memory, CD8+ TEMRA, CD4+ naive and CD8+ effector memory subsets. Sorted unstimulated T cells, along with proliferating T cells recovered from mixed lymphocyte reactions, underwent TCRbeta CDR3 sequencing. Fresh whole blood from nine to eleven HLA-typed healthy donors was used to isolate PBMCs. Trimming removed 1 base from V and 3 bases from J, leaving 4 bases between the germline ends. Its CDR3 holds 13 amino acids, cysteine through phenylalanine. Just CDR3 DNA is preserved here, 39 bases in frame from base 1. According to the germline V gene (reference sequence), CDR1 reads LNHDA and CDR2 reads SQIVND.

The TCR comes from a human donor in good health. The rearrangement joined TRBV19 to TRBJ1-5; too little of a D gene remains to name it. Sequencing was carried out using naive CD8+ T cells sorted from blood. The cell subset or site label, read with the paper, signifies: unstimulated naive T cells. The DNA reads as follows: TGTGCCAGTAGTATAGGTTTCAATCAGCCCCAGCATTTT. The translation is CASSIGFNQPQHF.